This T cell receptor (beta chain) appears in the sequencing data of a study of blood T cell repertoires in COVID-19. Study details: Donors in the United States, Italy and Spain gave samples during acute or convalescent COVID-19. PBMCs, B-cell-depleted T cells, or T cells provided the cDNA or gDNA that made up the material.

The germline CDR1 and CDR2 sequences are SGHAT and FQNNGV. CDR3 length equals 14 residues. J lost 8 bases, V lost 4 bases, and 10 bases had no gene match. In the study's own analysis: Estimation of nucleated cell counts relied on the amplification of reference gene primers. Profiled with immunoSEQ multiplex PCR; TCRdb holds only in-frame clones, not every one. D and trimming come from the DNA, and the V and J calls and clone size come from that table. The sample holds fewer than 100,000 clones; approximately 88% are singletons and the top ten take under 55%. The rearrangement links TRBV11-2 to TRBJ1-2, with TRBD1 matching 7 bases. The sample consisted of peripheral blood. The receptor comes from a human donor in a cohort sampled during active COVID-19. CDR3: CASSSHTGASGYTF. Here the CDR3 DNA reads TGTGCCAGCAGCTCACATACAGGGGCGAGCGGCTACACCTTC. The full variable domain, completed using reference TRBV11-2 and TRBJ1-2, is EAGVAQSPRYKIIEKRQSVAFWCNPISGHATLYWYQQILGQGPKLLIQFQNNGVVDDSQLPKDRFSAERLKGVDSTLKIQPAKLEDSAVYLCASSSHTGASGYTFGSGTRLTVV.